The subject of this entry is one T cell receptor (beta chain). Per the authors' pipeline: For nucleated cells, counts were estimated from reference gene primer amplification. Only in-frame clones appear in the TCRdb table, and some are missing; sequencing was by immunoSEQ multiplex PCR. V and J calls and clone size follow that table, whereas D and trimming were derived from the DNA. The sample includes tens of thousands of clones, 85% to 90% of them seen just once. These data are taken from a study of blood T cell repertoires in COVID-19. The wider study: The study drew acute and convalescent COVID-19 samples from the United States, Italy and Spain. Sources were T cells, B-cell-depleted T cells, or PBMCs; the material itself was cDNA or gDNA.

The CDR3 sequence is 13 residues long. Germline-derived CDR1 and CDR2 are SGHNT and YENEEA. With 4 bases removed from V and 4 bases from J, the gap between germline ends came to 9 bases. The genes are TRBV11-3 and TRBJ2-3, with D possibly matching TRBD2 (6 bases). Sequenced: peripheral blood. The clonotype was recovered from a man aged 50 to 60 with active COVID-19. The CDR3 protein is CASSSSGADTQYF. DNA of the CDR3: TGTGCCAGCAGCTCCTCGGGGGCAGATACGCAGTATTTT.